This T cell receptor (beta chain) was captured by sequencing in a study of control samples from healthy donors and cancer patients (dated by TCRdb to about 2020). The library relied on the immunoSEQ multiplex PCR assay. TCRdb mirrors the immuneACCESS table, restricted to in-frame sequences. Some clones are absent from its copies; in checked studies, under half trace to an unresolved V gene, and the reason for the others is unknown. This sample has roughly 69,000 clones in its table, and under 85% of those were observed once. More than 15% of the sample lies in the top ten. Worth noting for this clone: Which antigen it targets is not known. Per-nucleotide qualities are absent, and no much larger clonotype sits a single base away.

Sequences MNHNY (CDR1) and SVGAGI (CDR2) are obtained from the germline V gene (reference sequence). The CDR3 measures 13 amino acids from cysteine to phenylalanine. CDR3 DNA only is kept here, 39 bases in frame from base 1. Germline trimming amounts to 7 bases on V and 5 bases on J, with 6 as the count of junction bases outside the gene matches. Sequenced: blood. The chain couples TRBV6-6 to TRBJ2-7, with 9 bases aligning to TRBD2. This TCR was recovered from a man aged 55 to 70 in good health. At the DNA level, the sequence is TGTGCCAGCATGAAAGCGGGAGGCGACGAGCAGTACTTC. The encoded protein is CASMKAGGDEQYF.